This record concerns one T cell receptor (beta chain) sequence. Its antigen remains unknown. This specimen comes from a study of T cell repertoires in cytomegalovirus infection. Study-level background: The authors relied on CMV epitopes, both recently identified HLA-C-restricted and well-studied HLA-B-restricted. A matching HLA type, together with CMV infection, was signaled by public TCR beta signatures.

General study results and limits: Cumulated frequencies of public TCR beta families served to identify carriers of CMV plus the relevant HLA. CMV-specific HLA-C-restricted TCR beta clonotypes dominated the ex vivo response.

MiXCR was run by TCRdb on the reads, yielding one entry per CDR3 protein. Of 100,000 to 150,000 distinct CDR3 sequences in the sample, around 32% were seen once. Trimming left V 4 bases short and J 7 bases short, with 14 bases between. CDR1 is MDHEN and CDR2 is SYDVKM in the germline V gene. The CDR3 runs to 14 residues. The TCR was taken from a human donor in good health (CMV status not recorded). Some clones in this sample may be carry-over from other donors' samples. The rearrangement joins TRBV28 to TRBJ1-5; D remains ambiguous. This specimen was CD8+ T cells from cultured PBMCs, taken from culture after CMV antigen stimulation. The CDR3 region has the DNA TGTGCCAGCAGTTCGACGGTTCTTCTCCAGCCCCAGCATTTT. It codes for CASSSTVLLQPQHF.